This TCR beta chain originates from a study of cytomegalovirus exposure and HLA in healthy donors. General study points: The authors later linked a missense DCLRE1C variant to TCR beta V- and J-gene trimming.

PCR amplification relied on 60 Vbeta primers (plus 13 Jbeta primers). Assay: immunoSEQ multiplex PCR; the TCRdb copy retains only in-frame clones and omits some. The data hold hundreds of thousands of clones, with 80% to 90% observed a single time. The V gene end was trimmed by 0 bases and the J gene end by 3 bases; junction bases not matched to a gene: 2. This CDR3 contains 15 residues. Germline V gene sequence: CDR1 MNHNY, CDR2 SVGAGI (reference sequence). Remarks on this clone: Its antigen is not identified. This sample includes further DNA sequences coding for the same CDR3.

The sequence was collected from a man aged 30 to 39 in good health and CMV-seronegative. The V call is TRBV6-6, the J call TRBJ1-5, with TRBD1 matching over 7 bases. Input material: PBMCs. The CDR3 DNA reads as TGTGCCAGCAGTTACTCGACAGGGAACAATCAGCCCCAGCATTTT. Translated, it gives CASSYSTGNNQPQHF.